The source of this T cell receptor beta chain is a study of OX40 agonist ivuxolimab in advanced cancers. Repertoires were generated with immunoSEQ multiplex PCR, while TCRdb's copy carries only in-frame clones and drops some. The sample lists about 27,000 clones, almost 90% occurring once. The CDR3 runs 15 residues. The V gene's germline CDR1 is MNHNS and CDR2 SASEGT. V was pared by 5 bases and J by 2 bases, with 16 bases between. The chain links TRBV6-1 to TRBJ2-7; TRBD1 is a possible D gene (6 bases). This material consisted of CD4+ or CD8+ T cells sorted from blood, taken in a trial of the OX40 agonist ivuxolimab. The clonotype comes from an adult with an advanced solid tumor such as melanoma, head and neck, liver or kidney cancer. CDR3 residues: CASSWTASLPYEQYF. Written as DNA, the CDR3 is TGTGCCAGCAGTTGGACAGCCTCTCTACCCTACGAGCAGTACTTC.